What follows is one TCR beta chain and its context. The antigen is unknown. CDR3 size: 15 residues. Germline CDR1 is SGHNT and CDR2 is YENEEA. The V and J ends lost 1 base and 7 bases, in that order; junction bases with no gene match: 2. Using immunoSEQ multiplex PCR, the repertoire was profiled, and TCRdb retains in-frame clones only, with some absent. Found here are around 22,000 clones, roughly 81% of them singletons; the top ten hold about 30%. The record originates from a study of OX40 agonist ivuxolimab in advanced cancers. Across the whole study: Partial responses were achieved by three patients, one with hepatocellular carcinoma and two with cutaneous melanoma. General study results and limits: Certain nonresponders additionally had low normalized T-cell clonal expansion.

The source material was CD4+ or CD8+ T cells sorted from blood, sampled in a trial of the OX40 agonist ivuxolimab. The chain couples TRBV11-3 to TRBJ1-6; 9 bases match TRBD1. The receptor comes from an adult with an advanced solid tumor such as melanoma, head and neck, liver or kidney cancer. The CDR3 reads CASSLVGQGNSPLHF. The DNA for the CDR3 is TGTGCCAGCAGCTTAGTAGGACAGGGGAATTCACCCCTCCACTTT.